This entry concerns a single T cell receptor (beta chain). Its target is not known. The sample is drawn from a study of Ad26.COV2.S vaccination and SARS-CoV-2 variants. Points from the study as a whole: The TCR breadth and depth analyses may have understated or missed part of the total T cell responses. Placebo recipients had lower spike-specific TCR breadth than vaccine recipients. Participants given vaccine showed non-spike TCR breadth similar to that of placebo recipients.

Generated by immunoSEQ multiplex PCR, the TCRdb table keeps only in-frame clones and is missing some. The sample shows over 90,000 clones, roughly 80% of them seen only once. V lost 3 bases and J 5 bases, leaving 15 bases between the germline ends. The CDR3 is made up of 14 amino acids. The germline CDR1 and CDR2 sequences are SGHRS and YFSETQ. This chain uses TRBV5-1 with TRBJ2-7; the D gene is possibly TRBD1 (5 bases). The sample here was peripheral blood, taken after recovery from COVID-19. The sequence was collected from a human donor who had recovered from COVID-19. CDR3 in amino acids: CASSYIGVQDEQYF. For the CDR3, the DNA is TGCGCCAGCAGCTATATCGGAGTACAGGACGAGCAGTACTTC.